This T cell receptor beta chain was sequenced for a study of beta chain features in type 1 diabetes. Whole-study context: Patient and healthy donor groups were alike in age, gender and cell yields.

Of the isolated RNA, all was reverse transcribed, and so the sequenced material was expressed TCRB transcripts. Some clones are missing from TCRdb's copy, which holds only in-frame ones; the method was immunoSEQ multiplex PCR. The table records roughly 610,000 clones, 15% to 17% of them present only once. The CDR3 runs 19 residues. Germline CDR1 SGDLS, CDR2 YYNGEE. The V segment lost 0 bases and the J segment 0 bases; nucleotides outside the gene matches: 8. About this clone: Its antigen is currently unknown.

General study points: Insertion counts at VDJ junctions were lower in type 1 diabetes patients, who also showed more deletions there. Patients' naive, central memory and regulatory TCRB repertoires appeared more alike than those of healthy donors. Whatever favoring of shorter templates PCR might show would apply equally to patients and controls.

Sequenced material: naive CD4+ T cells from blood. The source of this sequence is a man between 18 and 29 years old in good health. This rearrangement joins TRBV9 to TRBJ2-1; TRBD2 agrees at 11 bases. CDR3 protein: CASSVGRLAGFSSYNEQFF. Written as DNA, the CDR3 is TGTGCCAGCAGCGTAGGTAGACTAGCGGGGTTTAGCTCCTACAATGAGCAGTTCTTC.